This T cell receptor (beta chain) was observed in a study of graft-versus-host responses after intestinal transplantation. On the study more broadly: Those transplanted obtained multivisceral, liver-intestinal, or isolated intestinal grafts. Uniformly, recipients were administered anti-thymocyte globulin induction with subsequent tacrolimus and steroids for 2 to 3 years. Overall study findings and caveats: GvH clone levels peaked in circulation, and this peak was associated with early post-transplant HvG declines. Recipient marrow harbored GvH clones, some of which surfaced first in ileum or blood.

Losses at the gene ends were 1 base for V and 0 bases for J; bases not matched to a gene: 9. The germline V gene encodes CDR1 SGHAT and CDR2 FQNNGV. CDR3 length equals 18 residues. Remarks on this clone: Its antigen is as yet unknown.

Method: immunoSEQ multiplex PCR; TCRdb's copy keeps in-frame clones and lacks some. Found here are about 92,000 clones, 80% to 95% of them singletons; the top ten hold roughly 6%. The rearrangement joins TRBV11-2 to TRBJ2-1; 7 bases are shared with TRBD2. This specimen consisted of unstimulated CD8+ T cells sorted from spleen or lymph node cells, obtained before intestinal transplant. The sequence was obtained from a human donor who received an intestinal transplant. CDR3: CASSLVVGGQSSYNEQFF. In DNA form, the CDR3 reads TGTGCCAGCAGCTTAGTGGTGGGAGGGCAGAGCTCCTACAATGAGCAGTTCTTC.